This TCR beta chain came from a study of blood T cells in healthy people across ages. Combining a sample-barcoded 5' primer with a J-beta primer mix, a second PCR ran for roughly 6 to 12 cycles. MiXCR, applied by TCRdb to the 5' RACE reads, yields one record per CDR3 protein. The data show some 760,000 distinct CDR3 sequences, with around 25% seen just once and 9.4% held by the top ten. There were at least 5.5 micrograms of total RNA extracted from every sample. This CDR3 comprises 15 residues. V was trimmed by 1 base and J by 3 bases, leaving 12 bases between them. Germline loops: CDR1 SGHTA, CDR2 FQGNSA. This clonotype turned up a few times. The same data also contributed to another study, on T cells of mothers and their children. This second study says: All extracted RNA went into cDNA synthesis, about 1.4 ug per 15 ul. When mothers and children were related, their normalized repertoire overlap, which was always slightly higher, did not differ significantly from that of unrelated pairs.

Source material: blood. This clonotype originated in a boy between 10 and 17 years old in good health. The chain employs TRBV7-2 and TRBJ1-2; no firm D call. The CDR3 loop is CASSLDVLTHYGYTF. The CDR3, as DNA: TGTGCCAGCAGCTTAGACGTCCTCACCCACTATGGCTACACCTTC.